This is a list of T cell receptor beta chains from one sample in a study of technical replicates of blood from several donors. Produced via immunoSEQ multiplex PCR; TCRdb's table is partial and in-frame only. This sample has some 93,000 clones, with about 95% found just once. Material for sequencing was T cells isolated from PBMCs. These receptors originate from a human donor in good health. Each CDR3 is given without its conserved first and last residue. Where a row states a size, it is once, few, many or the class of an expanded clone; other rows omit it.

TRBJ1-4	-	TRBV27	ASSLQGPPGEKLF
TRBJ2-3	-	TRBV4-2	ASSHPPGTSTDTQY
TRBJ1-2	-	TRBV11-2	ASSPRPGDYGYT
TRBJ2-5	-	TRBV20-1	SALGGETQY
TRBJ1-1	few	TRBV10-1	ASSESRSEAF
TRBJ1-6	-	TRBV7-9	ASNLQGSVSPLH
TRBJ1-4	few	TRBV27	ASSLSRTYNEKLF
TRBJ2-7	-	TRBV10-2	ASSDPDRENYEQY
TRBJ2-7	-	TRBV7-8	ASSERPTGGGEQY
TRBJ1-5	-	TRBV14	ASSQSNSLGTALH
TRBJ2-5	once	TRBV19	ASSIAGEDQY
TRBJ2-3	-	TRBV4-1	ASSQTGGVITDTQY
TRBJ2-1	once	TRBV5-4	ASRQFNSPPDNEQF